The TCR beta chain under discussion was sequenced for a study of cytomegalovirus exposure and HLA in healthy donors. About the research overall: A prior analysis found 117 million unique TCR beta sequences from 150 million to 200 million T cells.

Primers included in the PCR were 60 Vbeta and 13 Jbeta primers. Clones were read by immunoSEQ multiplex PCR, and TCRdb kept only the in-frame ones, dropping some. The data hold about 160,000 clones, with 77% observed a single time. V dropped 1 base and J dropped 5; count of bases not matched to a gene: 11. This CDR3 has 17 residues. Germline lookup yields CDR1 LGHNA and CDR2 YSLEER. Sequencing used PBMCs. This sequence joins TRBV4-3 and TRBJ2-1, with 7 bases lining up with TRBD2. The TCR was taken from a woman between 40 and 55 years old in good health and CMV-seropositive. The CDR3 is CASSQGLRLANNNEQFF. The CDR3 region has the DNA TGCGCCAGCAGCCAAGGTTTGAGACTAGCAAATAACAATGAGCAGTTCTTC.